What follows are 18 T cell receptor beta chains derived from one specimen sequenced in a study of cytomegalovirus exposure and HLA in healthy donors. Here immunoSEQ multiplex PCR was the method, and the copy in TCRdb shows in-frame clones only, minus some. The sample has 200,000 to 250,000 clones, over 80% seen once. The specimen was PBMCs. Source of these receptors: a woman aged 25 to 39 in good health and CMV-seropositive.

This chain connects TRBV5-4 to TRBJ2-2; 11 nucleotides align to TRBD2. The CDR3 totals 18 residues. Per germline, CDR1 SGHNT and CDR2 YYREEE (reference sequence). Trimming at V came to 6 bases and at J to 0 bases, leaving 10 bases not matched to a gene. The CDR3 protein is CASTPAGGLAANTGELFF. The CDR3 DNA sequence: TGTGCCAGCACCCCGGCGGGGGGACTAGCGGCGAACACCGGGGAGCTGTTTTTT.

The chain carries TRBV7-9 and TRBJ2-1; no reliable D call. The germline V gene has CDR1 SEHNR and CDR2 FQNEAQ (reference sequence). CDR3 length: 11 amino acids. Deletions cut 5 bases from V and 5 bases from J, with 4 bases between. The CDR3 reads CASSLDNEQFF. CDR3 nucleotides: TGTGCCAGCAGCCTAGACAATGAGCAGTTCTTC.

This chain joins TRBV27 and TRBJ1-1; tentative D call: TRBD1 (5 bases). Germline-derived CDR1 and CDR2 are MNHEY and SMNVEV (reference sequence). The CDR3 is 14 amino acids. Between the trimmed V and J ends, which lost 0 bases and 3 bases, there was a span of 8 bases. The CDR3 here is CASSLSGPDTEAFF. The CDR3, as DNA: TGTGCCAGCAGTTTATCGGGACCCGACACTGAAGCTTTCTTT.

A few counts support this clone. The gene calls are TRBV10-1 and TRBJ1-2; a weak D match, TRBD1 (6 bases). The CDR3 contains 13 residues. V was shortened by 8 bases and J by 4 bases, with 14 bases between the two germline ends. Germline CDR1 and CDR2: WNHNN and SYGVQD (reference sequence). Here the CDR3 reads CASSPGQIYGYTF. CDR3 nucleotide sequence: TGCGCCAGCTCCCCCGGACAGATCTATGGCTACACCTTC.

J is TRBJ1-2 and V is TRBV9, with D hard to call. The V gene lost 4 bases and the J gene lost 0 bases, with 13 bases spanning the gap. This CDR3 is built from 15 residues. Per the germline V gene, CDR1 is SGDLS and CDR2 is YYNGEE. The CDR3 region is CASSTRPIPNYGYTF. The CDR3 DNA reads TGTGCCAGCAGCACGCGGCCCATACCTAACTATGGCTACACCTTC.

The V and J genes are TRBV30 and TRBJ2-5; maybe TRBD2 (5 bases). The CDR3 runs to 15 residues. V was clipped by 0 bases and J by 7 bases, with 18 bases between them. The germline V gene has CDR1 GTSNPN and CDR2 SVGIG (reference sequence). The CDR3 nucleotides are TGTGCCTGGAGTGTACAGTCGGGGAGTGGCGGGACCCAGTACTTC. Residues: CAWSVQSGSGGTQYF.

This clone was detected once. The chain carries TRBV14 and TRBJ2-1; tentatively, D is TRBD1 (5 bases). V was shortened by 2 bases and J by 10 bases, with 12 bases between the two germline ends. The germline V gene has CDR1 SGHDN and CDR2 FVKESK. This CDR3 has 13 residues. CDR3 sequence: CASSQQTWTEQFF. CDR3 nucleotides: TGTGCCAGCAGCCAACAGACTTGGACAGAGCAGTTCTTC.

The chain carries TRBV28 and TRBJ1-5, with 7 nucleotides matching TRBD1. CDR3 length: 16 amino acids. The ends lost 5 bases at V and 4 bases at J; junction bases unmatched: 11. CDR1 is MDHEN and CDR2 is SYDVKM in the germline V gene. The CDR3 DNA follows: TGTGCCAGCAGTCGACCGGGACAGCTATTAAATCAGCCCCAGCATTTT. Its protein product is CASSRPGQLLNQPQHF. The variable domain in full, completed from reference TRBV28 and TRBJ1-5, reads DVKVTQSSRYLVKRTGEKVFLECVQDMDHENMFWYRQDPGLGLRLIYFSYDVKMKEKGDIPEGYSVSREKKERFSLILESASTNQTSMYLCASSRPGQLLNQPQHFGDGTRLSIL.

The chain has TRBV5-6 and TRBJ1-1, with D hard to call. CDR1 and CDR2 (germline): SGHDT, YYEEEE. The CDR3 covers 13 residues. V lost 0 bases and J lost 6, with 9 bases in between. The CDR3 here is CASSLAQVAEAFF. The CDR3 region has the DNA TGTGCCAGCAGCTTGGCCCAGGTTGCTGAAGCTTTCTTT.

V gene TRBV6-5 combines with J gene TRBJ2-3; D unclear. The CDR3 length is 14 residues. The germline CDR1 and CDR2 sequences are MNHEY and SVGAGI. The V end lost 5 bases, the J end lost 2 bases, and 11 bases lay between the germline ends. The CDR3 bases are TGTGCCAGCAGTGTCTCTCGAGACACAGATACGCAGTATTTT. This gives the protein CASSVSRDTDTQYF.

The genes are TRBV6-5 and TRBJ1-1; perhaps TRBD1 as D (5 bases). The CDR3 totals 12 residues. Trimming stripped 0 bases from V and 8 bases from J, with 7 bases between. Germline V gene data show CDR1 as MNHEY and CDR2 as SVGAGI. The CDR3 loop is CASSYSWGEAFF. The DNA of the CDR3 is TGTGCCAGCAGTTACTCATGGGGGGAAGCTTTCTTT.

In this sample, this clone turned up a few times. The CDR3 region is CASRRTGSSYEQYF. The CDR3 nucleotides are TGTGCCAGTAGAAGGACAGGGAGCTCCTACGAGCAGTACTTC. This chain uses TRBV19 with TRBJ2-7; 8 bases match TRBD1. This CDR3 comprises 14 residues. Germline V CDR1 and CDR2: LNHDA, SQIVND (reference sequence). Unmatched junction bases numbered 4, after V lost 6 bases and J lost 0 bases.

This chain uses TRBV28 with TRBJ2-1, with 12 positions matching TRBD2. This CDR3 is built from 17 residues. The germline CDR1 and CDR2 sequences are MDHEN and SYDVKM. Trimming removed 6 bases from V and 3 bases from J; junction bases left unmatched: 9. CDR3 sequence (DNA): TGTGCCAGCAGCCGTGAGACTAGCGGGGGACTCTACAATGAGCAGTTCTTC. It codes for CASSRETSGGLYNEQFF.

The chain has TRBV7-2 and TRBJ2-7; no clear D gene. The germline CDR1 and CDR2 sequences are SGHTA and FQGNSA. Deletions cut 6 bases from V and 3 bases from J, with 12 bases between. The CDR3 runs 13 residues. The CDR3 loop is CASRRESHYEQYF. For the CDR3, the DNA is TGTGCCAGCAGAAGAGAGTCCCACTACGAGCAGTACTTC.

The chain recombines TRBV5-1 with TRBJ2-7, with 8 bases lining up with TRBD2. Germline V CDR1 and CDR2: SGHRS, YFSETQ. This CDR3 region has 16 residues. V shed 4 bases, J shed 5 bases, and the junction held 14 bases outside the gene matches. The CDR3 DNA is TGCGCCAGCAGCCCTAGAACCGGGACTAGAGACCACGAGCAGTACTTC. Translation: CASSPRTGTRDHEQYF.

This chain joins TRBV30 and TRBJ2-4; D remains unclear. CDR1 GTSNPN and CDR2 SVGIG come from the germline V gene (reference sequence). The CDR3 contains 16 residues. V was trimmed by 1 base and J by 6 bases, leaving 19 bases between them. The CDR3 sequence: CAWSAGRATLGNIQYF. The CDR3 DNA sequence: TGTGCCTGGAGTGCCGGACGGGCGACGTTGGGAAACATTCAGTACTTC.

V and J are TRBV30 and TRBJ2-5; D uncertain. Between the trimmed V and J ends, which lost 7 bases and 5 bases, there was a span of 8 bases. The CDR3 loop spans 10 amino acids. Germline V gene sequence: CDR1 GTSNPN, CDR2 SVGIG (reference sequence). CDR3 sequence: CALHMETQYF. The CDR3 DNA reads as TGTGCCTTACATATGGAGACCCAGTACTTC.

The chain employs TRBV25-1 and TRBJ1-3; D unresolved. This CDR3 has 14 residues. Germline CDR1 and CDR2: MGHDK and SYGVNS. Trimming removed 7 bases at V and 0 bases at J, with 10 bases between. The CDR3 DNA follows: TGTGCCAGCACGTTAGAGAGCTCTGGAAACACCATATATTTT. Amino acids: CASTLESSGNTIYF. The entire variable domain, with the rest obtained from reference TRBV25-1 and TRBJ1-3, is as follows: EADIYQTPRYLVIGTGKKITLECSQTMGHDKMYWYQQDPGMELHLIHYSYGVNSTEKGDLSSESTVSRIRTEHFPLTLESARPSHTSQYLCASTLESSGNTIYFGEGSWLTVV.